Below are 21 T cell receptor beta chains sequenced from a single sample in a study of shared clonotypes between healthy human individuals. TCRdb keeps only in-frame clones here, not all; method: immunoSEQ multiplex PCR. The sample consists of around 2,000,000 clones, 85% to 95% of them appearing once. The sequenced material came from naive CD4+ T cells sorted from blood. The subset was: CD45RA+ positively selected. The origin of the receptors is a man aged 18 to 30 in good health.

The chain has TRBV29-1 and TRBJ1-1; D not certain. V lost 7 bases, J lost 0 bases, and 6 bases lay in between. Germline loops: CDR1 SQVTM, CDR2 ANQGSEA. The CDR3 sequence is 11 residues long. DNA for the CDR3: TGCAGCGGCCAGATGAACACTGAAGCTTTCTTT. Translating it yields CSGQMNTEAFF.

This chain connects TRBV10-3 to TRBJ2-7; D is possibly TRBD1 (6 bases). V dropped 3 bases and J dropped 3 bases, with 12 bases sitting between them. The germline V gene encodes CDR1 ENHRY and CDR2 SYGVKD. The CDR3 is made up of 14 amino acids. CDR3 DNA sequence: TGTGCCATCAGTGACGCACACAGGGTCTACGAGCAGTACTTC. It is translated as CAISDAHRVYEQYF.

A note on this clone: Other DNA sequences in this specimen translate into the identical CDR3. The chain uses TRBV19 and TRBJ1-4; unclear D gene. This CDR3 has 13 residues. Germline V CDR1 and CDR2: LNHDA, SQIVND (reference sequence). Trimming shortened V by 5 bases and J by 1 base, and 5 bases separated the two germline ends. The CDR3 spells CASSRGTNEKLFF. DNA for the CDR3: TGTGCCAGTAGTCGGGGAACTAATGAAAAACTGTTTTTT.

J is TRBJ1-5 and V is TRBV7-8; D remains ambiguous. This CDR3 has 17 residues. The V end lost 1 base, the J end lost 0 bases, and 13 bases lay between the germline ends. The V gene's germline CDR1 is SGHVS and CDR2 FQNEAQ. The chain's CDR3 is CASSLGVGSYSNQPQHF. Here the CDR3 DNA reads TGTGCCAGCAGCTTAGGAGTCGGTTCTTATAGCAATCAGCCCCAGCATTTT.

The table lists this clone with a count of one. V gene TRBV9 combines with J gene TRBJ1-1; TRBD1 agrees at 8 bases. The CDR3 has 16 amino acids. CDR1 is SGDLS and CDR2 is YYNGEE in the germline V gene. With 4 bases clipped from V and 3 bases from J, the junction kept 11 bases outside the gene matches. The CDR3 bases are TGTGCCAGCAGCCCCCGGCAGGGGGCTTGGGACACTGAAGCTTTCTTT. Translated, it gives CASSPRQGAWDTEAFF.

The V gene is TRBV11-2, the J gene TRBJ2-1; 7 nucleotides agree with TRBD2. Germline-derived CDR1 and CDR2 are SGHAT and FQNNGV. CDR3 length: 14 residues. With 4 bases clipped from V and 7 bases from J, the junction kept 7 bases outside the gene matches. CDR3 DNA: TGTGCCAGCAGCTCCGCTCGCGGGAGAAATGAGCAGTTCTTC. As protein: CASSSARGRNEQFF.

The chain has TRBV6-1 and TRBJ2-4; D unresolved. V was clipped by 2 bases and J by 6 bases, with 14 bases between them. The CDR3 runs 15 residues. The germline CDR1 and CDR2 sequences are MNHNS and SASEGT. Here the CDR3 reads CASSERARTLNIQYF. The DNA of the CDR3 is TGTGCCAGCAGTGAACGGGCCCGAACTCTAAACATTCAGTACTTC.

In regard to this clone: This sample includes further DNA sequences coding for the same CDR3. The chain links TRBV5-1 to TRBJ1-1; 7 bases fit TRBD1. Germline lookup yields CDR1 SGHRS and CDR2 YFSETQ. The CDR3 totals 14 residues. V dropped 4 bases and J dropped 1; count of bases not matched to a gene: 4. In DNA form, the CDR3 reads TGCGCCAGCAGCCCACGGACAGGGAACACTGAAGCTTTCTTT. Translated: CASSPRTGNTEAFF.

The chain employs TRBV2 and TRBJ1-5, with 7 positions matching TRBD1. Germline V CDR1 and CDR2: SNHLY, FYNNEI. CDR3 length: 16 residues. V dropped 2 bases and J dropped 4; count of bases not matched to a gene: 8. The CDR3: CASSESGGQFNQPQHF. CDR3 sequence (DNA): TGTGCCAGCAGTGAATCGGGGGGACAGTTTAATCAGCCCCAGCATTTT.

The chain is built from TRBV30 and TRBJ1-2; D unclear. Germline V gives CDR1 GTSNPN, CDR2 SVGIG (reference sequence). V lost 2 bases to trimming and J lost 5 bases, with 15 bases between them. The CDR3 extends over 14 amino acids. The CDR3 sequence is CAWSRRIIGYGYTF. CDR3 DNA sequence: TGTGCCTGGAGTAGAAGGATCATCGGATATGGCTACACCTTC.

V usage is TRBV6-1 and J usage is TRBJ2-7; D is unclear. The V gene lost 3 bases and the J gene lost 4 bases, with 19 bases spanning the gap. The germline V gene encodes CDR1 MNHNS and CDR2 SASEGT. This CDR3 region has 16 residues. CDR3 sequence (DNA): TGTGCCAGCAGTGAGCCGGGTCCTCTAAAGGGTTACGAGCAGTACTTC. Its protein is CASSEPGPLKGYEQYF.

The rearrangement uses TRBV4-3 and TRBJ2-5, with 9 positions matching TRBD2. The CDR3 length is 16 residues. With 1 base clipped from V and 5 bases from J, the junction kept 8 bases outside the gene matches. Germline loops: CDR1 LGHNA, CDR2 YSLEER. The CDR3 is CASSQGSLAGRETQYF. CDR3 coding DNA: TGCGCCAGCAGCCAAGGGTCGCTAGCGGGAAGGGAGACCCAGTACTTC.

There are a few counts of this clone. The sample holds other DNA sequences that translate to the same CDR3. The V gene is TRBV2, the J gene TRBJ2-7, with D possibly being TRBD2 (5 bases). V dropped 6 bases and J dropped 0 bases, with 6 bases sitting between them. Germline values: CDR1 SNHLY, CDR2 FYNNEI. CDR3 size: 12 residues. CDR3 amino acids: CASSGDSYEQYF. The CDR3 DNA is TGTGCCAGCAGCGGGGACTCCTACGAGCAGTACTTC.

The chain carries TRBV6-1 and TRBJ1-3; TRBD1 agrees at 7 bases. The germline V gene encodes CDR1 MNHNS and CDR2 SASEGT. This CDR3 is 15 amino acids long. V was pared by 6 bases and J by 4 bases, with 9 bases of the junction left unmatched. In DNA form, the CDR3 reads TGTGCCAGCAGAAAGACAGGGCCGGCCGGAAACACCATATATTTT. This translates into CASRKTGPAGNTIYF.

V is TRBV7-9 and J is TRBJ1-2; 7 nucleotides align to TRBD1. CDR3 length equals 14 residues. Germline assignment: CDR1 SEHNR and CDR2 FQNEAQ (reference sequence). The J segment lost 6 bases and the V segment lost 5 bases, leaving 9 bases of the junction unmatched. CDR3 sequence reads: CASSPQGGAHGYTF. DNA for the CDR3: TGTGCCAGCAGCCCCCAGGGGGGGGCTCATGGCTACACCTTC. Based on the CDR3 plus reference TRBV7-9 and TRBJ1-2, the full variable domain is DTGVSQNPRHKITKRGQNVTFRCDPISEHNRLYWYRQTLGQGPEFLTYFQNEAQLEKSRLLSDRFSAERPKGSFSTLEIQRTEQGDSAMYLCASSPQGGAHGYTFGSGTRLTVV.

V usage is TRBV28 and J usage is TRBJ2-4; weak D call: TRBD1 (5 bases). The V end was cut by 2 bases, the J end by 8 bases, with 25 bases between. Germline values: CDR1 MDHEN, CDR2 SYDVKM. The length of the CDR3 is 18 residues. CDR3 amino acids: CASSLQFGQELTGDIQYF. The DNA for the CDR3 is TGTGCCAGCAGTTTACAGTTCGGGCAGGAGCTTACAGGAGACATTCAGTACTTC.

The gene calls are TRBV7-2 and TRBJ2-5, with D maybe TRBD2 (6 bases). The CDR3 has 14 amino acids. Trimming took 4 bases from V and 7 from J, leaving 16 bases between them. Germline values: CDR1 SGHTA, CDR2 FQGNSA. The CDR3 reads CASSSSIGGGTQYF. In nucleotides, the CDR3 is TGTGCCAGCAGCTCTTCGATTGGGGGAGGGACCCAGTACTTC.

The CDR3 sequence is CASSLGSQSNEQFF. CDR3 coding DNA: TGCGCCAGCAGCTTAGGGTCCCAAAGCAATGAGCAGTTCTTC. The chain uses TRBV5-1 and TRBJ2-1; no clear D gene. The V gene's germline CDR1 is SGHRS and CDR2 YFSETQ. The germline V and J ends were trimmed by 2 bases and 6 bases, with 12 bases remaining between them. The CDR3 length is 14 residues.

The chain joins TRBV6-5 to TRBJ2-5; D is unresolved. The germline V gene encodes CDR1 MNHEY and CDR2 SVGAGI. V was trimmed by 2 bases and J by 5 bases, leaving 12 bases between them. This CDR3 has 14 residues. In DNA form, the CDR3 reads TGTGCCAGCAGTTACACAAGAACTGCGGAGACCCAGTACTTC. Protein product: CASSYTRTAETQYF.

The chain has TRBV10-2 and TRBJ2-7; 8 bases fit TRBD1. There are 17 residues in the CDR3. The ends lost 3 bases at V and 6 bases at J; junction bases unmatched: 16. Germline values: CDR1 WSHSY, CDR2 SAAADI. CDR3: CASSEALIMTGEGEQYF. DNA of the CDR3: TGCGCCAGCAGTGAAGCGCTCATTATGACAGGGGAAGGCGAGCAGTACTTC.

V is TRBV10-3 and J is TRBJ2-7; a possible D gene is TRBD1 (6 bases). The CDR3 runs to 15 residues. Germline V lookup: CDR1 ENHRY, CDR2 SYGVKD. Deletions cut 6 bases from V and 0 bases from J, with 15 bases between. CDR3 loop: CAISPNRASSYEQYF. The CDR3 DNA follows: TGTGCCATCAGCCCTAACAGGGCAAGCTCCTACGAGCAGTACTTC.